One sample yielded the 17 T cell receptor beta chains listed below, sequenced in a study of response to subunit inactivated influenza vaccine. Via MiXCR, TCRdb re-called the RT-PCR reads, giving one row per CDR3 protein. The sample contains hundreds of thousands of distinct CDR3 sequences, approximately 17% of which appear only once. Source: PBMCs from blood, taken about 5 days after vaccination. The receptors here all came from a man aged 50-59 years who received an inactivated influenza vaccine.

The rearrangement links TRBV2 to TRBJ1-1; possible D gene TRBD1, 5 bases. Germline values: CDR1 SNHLY, CDR2 FYNNEI. The CDR3 totals 13 residues. Trimming took 2 bases from V and 3 from J, leaving 7 bases between them. The CDR3 is CASSESGDTEAFF. The CDR3 DNA reads TGTGCCAGCAGTGAATCGGGGGACACTGAAGCTTTCTTT. The full variable domain, with the rest looked up from reference TRBV2 and TRBJ1-1, is EPEVTQTPSHQVTQMGQEVILRCVPISNHLYFYWYRQILGQKVEFLVSFYNNEISEKSEIFDDQFSVERPDGSNFTLKIRSTKLEDSAMYFCASSESGDTEAFFGQGTRLTVV.

The chain is built from TRBV5-1 and TRBJ2-2, with D possibly being TRBD1 (6 bases). The CDR3 loop spans 17 amino acids. Trimming pared 4 bases from V and 6 bases from J, leaving 22 bases between. The germline V gene encodes CDR1 SGHRS and CDR2 YFSETQ. The DNA of the CDR3 is TGCGCCAGCAGCCCCTCTCCGAGGACAGCGCTCCCCGGGGAGCTGTTTTTT. Translated: CASSPSPRTALPGELFF.

This chain uses TRBV7-9 with TRBJ1-1; perhaps TRBD1 as D (5 bases). There are 13 residues in the CDR3. V lost 1 base to trimming and J lost 6 bases, with 9 bases between them. CDR1 is SEHNR, CDR2 FQNEAQ, per germline (reference sequence). The CDR3 loop reads CASSLGGAAEAFF. The CDR3 DNA follows: TGTGCCAGCAGCTTAGGCGGGGCGGCTGAAGCTTTCTTT.

CDR3 bases: TGCGCCAGCAGCTTGGTGGGAGACTATAATTCACCCCTCCACTTT. Residues: CASSLVGDYNSPLHF. The V gene is TRBV5-1, the J gene TRBJ1-6; D uncertain. CDR1 and CDR2 from the germline V gene are SGHRS and YFSETQ. The CDR3 runs to 15 residues. Trimming took off 0 bases at V and 3 bases at J, with 7 bases between the two ends.

This clonotype showed up just a few times. The genes are TRBV20-1 and TRBJ2-7, with D perhaps matching TRBD2 (5 bases). The V and J ends lost 5 bases and 2 bases respectively, with 16 bases between them. The CDR3 length is 14 residues. The germline CDR1 and CDR2 sequences are DFQATT and SNEGSKA (reference sequence). The CDR3 DNA sequence: TGCAGTGCTTCCAAGGCCGGGATTCCCTACGAGCAGTACTTC. Translation gives CSASKAGIPYEQYF.

In this sample, this clonotype turned up a few times. CDR3 bases: TGCGCCAGCAGTGAGGCAGGGGCTACCTACGAGCAGTACTTC. It is translated as CASSEAGATYEQYF. The chain links TRBV10-1 to TRBJ2-7, with a weak D call TRBD1 (6 bases). With 2 bases removed from V and 2 bases from J, the gap between germline ends came to 10 bases. Germline V lookup: CDR1 WNHNN, CDR2 SYGVQD (reference sequence). The CDR3 is made up of 14 amino acids.

This clonotype was observed a few times. CDR3 in amino acids: CASTRGTGRTDTQYF. CDR3 sequence (DNA): TGTGCCAGCACTCGAGGGACAGGGAGGACAGATACGCAGTATTTT. V gene TRBV12-3 or TRBV12-4 combines with J gene TRBJ2-3, with 9 bases matching TRBD1. Trimming cost V 7 bases and J 3 bases; bases outside gene matches: 8. The CDR3 sequence is 15 residues long.

The sample holds many counts of this clonotype. This chain connects TRBV7-9 to TRBJ1-1; 10 bases line up with TRBD1. The CDR3 covers 14 residues. CDR1 and CDR2 from the germline V gene are SEHNR and FQNEAQ (reference sequence). V lost 4 bases to trimming and J lost 4 bases; unmatched junction nucleotides: 3. Written as DNA, the CDR3 is TGTGCCAGCAGCTCGCGGACAGGGGGCACTGAAGCTTTCTTT. Translation: CASSSRTGGTEAFF.

This clonotype was observed many times. The CDR3 is CATSDFYYNEQFF. The CDR3 DNA sequence: TGTGCCACCAGTGATTTTTACTACAATGAGCAGTTCTTC. This sequence joins TRBV24-1 and TRBJ2-1; D gene unclear. The CDR3 loop spans 13 amino acids. V shed 1 base and J shed 3 bases, with 3 bases lying between them. Germline V CDR1 and CDR2: KGHDR, SFDVKD.

In this sample, this clonotype turned up many times. The chain combines TRBV20-1 with TRBJ2-7; 10 nucleotides align to TRBD2. The CDR3 totals 14 residues. The germline V gene encodes CDR1 DFQATT and CDR2 SNEGSKA (reference sequence). V gave up 3 bases and J gave up 1 base; unmatched junction bases: 3. Here the CDR3 reads CSASPLAGSYEQYF. CDR3 DNA sequence: TGCAGTGCTAGTCCACTAGCGGGATCCTACGAGCAGTACTTC.

This clonotype was seen more than once but under ten times. The chain carries TRBV20-1 and TRBJ2-1; TRBD2 matches at 12 bases. With 3 bases clipped from V and 7 bases from J, the junction kept 7 bases outside the gene matches. There are 15 residues in the CDR3. Per the germline V gene, CDR1 is DFQATT and CDR2 is SNEGSKA (reference sequence). The CDR3 DNA follows: TGCAGTGCTAGTTCAACTACTAGCGGGAGGAATGAGCAGTTCTTC. Its protein product is CSASSTTSGRNEQFF.

This clonotype was seen ten or more times. CDR3 protein: CSARRGAANTEAFF. CDR3 coding DNA: TGCAGTGCTCGCCGCGGGGCAGCGAACACTGAAGCTTTCTTT. The rearrangement uses TRBV20-1 and TRBJ1-1; D may be TRBD1 (5 bases). Germline lookup yields CDR1 DFQATT and CDR2 SNEGSKA (reference sequence). The CDR3 totals 14 residues. The ends were cut back, 5 bases at V and 1 base at J, with 14 bases in the middle.

The chain carries TRBV12-3 or TRBV12-4 and TRBJ2-1; D uncertain. The CDR3 length is 13 residues. V lost 6 bases, J lost 9 bases, and 15 bases lay in between. The CDR3 DNA reads TGTGCCAGCAGCCCAGGACGGTTCTTTGAGCAGTTCTTC. Amino acid sequence: CASSPGRFFEQFF.

This clonotype showed up just a few times. The rearrangement links TRBV20-1 to TRBJ2-5; the match to TRBD2 covers 14 bases. Germline-derived CDR1 and CDR2 are DFQATT and SNEGSKA (reference sequence). The CDR3 length is 16 residues. The V gene end was trimmed by 6 bases and the J gene end by 4 bases; junction bases not matched to a gene: 10. CDR3 DNA: TGCAGTGCCGTTACTTGGACTAGCGGGAGGTTAGAGACCCAGTACTTC. Its translation: CSAVTWTSGRLETQYF.

This sequence joins TRBV5-1 and TRBJ1-4; TRBD1 agrees at 7 bases. The CDR3 has 15 residues. Trimming removed 1 base from V and 5 bases from J; junction bases left unmatched: 5. Per the germline V gene, CDR1 is SGHRS and CDR2 is YFSETQ. The CDR3 DNA is TGCGCCAGCAGCTTGTCCGGGACAGAGAATGAAAAACTGTTTTTT. Protein: CASSLSGTENEKLFF.

The sample holds a few counts of this clonotype. This chain connects TRBV7-6 to TRBJ2-1; 8 nucleotides line up with TRBD1. The CDR3 extends over 17 amino acids. Germline V gene lookup returns CDR1 SGHVS and CDR2 FNYEAQ. The ends lost 4 bases at V and 3 bases at J; junction bases unmatched: 11. Here the CDR3 DNA reads TGTGCCAGCAGCTCCCTTCTCAGGGGGCGTGACTACAATGAGCAGTTCTTC. It yields the protein CASSSLLRGRDYNEQFF.

This clonotype was observed many times. The rearrangement joins TRBV12-3 or TRBV12-4 to TRBJ1-4; 9 positions match TRBD1. V was clipped by 6 bases and J by 5 bases; unmatched bases: 4. The CDR3 has 14 residues. CDR3 nucleotides: TGTGCCAGCAGGCCTACAGGGGGCAATGAAAAACTGTTTTTT. It translates to CASRPTGGNEKLFF.